This T cell receptor (beta chain) was retrieved from a study of blood T cell repertoires in COVID-19. Assay used: immunoSEQ multiplex PCR; TCRdb lists only in-frame clones, some missing. Among about 140,000 clones listed, 60% to 85% were seen once. This clone was counted only a few times. Germline loops: CDR1 DFQATT, CDR2 SNEGSKA (reference sequence). V lost 3 bases and J lost 2, with 11 bases in between. CDR3 length: 14 amino acids. Sequencing was performed on peripheral blood. This TCR was recovered from a man aged 50 or older with acute or convalescent COVID-19. The chain couples TRBV20-1 to TRBJ1-3; D unclear. CDR3 sequence: CSASHRVAGNTIYF. CDR3 nucleotide sequence: TGCAGTGCTAGTCACCGGGTAGCTGGAAACACCATATATTTT.